The present TCR beta chain was sequenced within a study of T cells in Graves' hyperthyroidism and ophthalmopathy (dated by TCRdb to the late 2010s). For the wider study: Peripheral blood samples were taken at the time of initial diagnosis, prior to any treatment. TCR V-J signatures able to tell the groups apart were searched for in a discovery cohort of 90 to 100 patients, of whom over 40 had Graves' ophthalmopathy and around 57 had stable Graves' hyperthyroidism. Prospective prediction of ophthalmopathy was tested in an independent validation cohort consisting of 18 hyperthyroidism patients and approximately 16 patients who later progressed to ophthalmopathy. The approximately 100 discovery patients were randomly divided into training and test sets at a 7:3 ratio. In addition, the study compared T-cell repertoires in thyroid tissue and in blood from several Graves' hyperthyroidism patients. After blood sampling, hyperthyroidism patients were treated with methimazole at a starting dose of 30 mg daily, and ophthalmopathy patients were treated with high-dose intravenous methylprednisolone. TCR Vbeta CDR3 sequencing of roughly 140 peripheral blood samples (over 40 ophthalmopathy, under 80 hyperthyroidism and around 17 progressor patients) is reported in the paper. Study-level results and caveats: A model built on a 13 V-J signature distinguished ophthalmopathy from stable hyperthyroidism, reaching roughly 88% sensitivity and 81.08% specificity in cross-validation and 80%/75% in testing. Most expanded thyroid clonotypes (frequency above 0.001) were also detected in blood, a finding suggesting that blood repertoires may reflect thyroid immune responses. Sample size was not statistically predetermined, and blinding of investigators to group allocation was not performed. In validation, the model predicted progression to ophthalmopathy with 60% to 71% sensitivity and less than 80% specificity, a median of approximately 6.5 months before onset.

The TCR beta CDR3 regions were amplified from RNA transcripts. The TCR CDR3 was subjected to a first round of RT-PCR using the HTBI primer set and the Qiagen OneStep RT-PCR kit. The libraries were constructed in a second round of multiplex PCR and then size-selected and purified. Sequencing of the libraries was done on an Illumina HiSeq2000 using paired-end 100 bp reads. The study's processing was this. SOAPnuke was used to process the raw data, removing reads that contained adapters or uncalled bases, had a mean Phred below 15, or lacked an exact match to the constant primer or identifier. COPE v1.2.5 was used to merge the high-quality paired reads, and each unique nucleotide sequence was defined as a clonotype. MiTCR v1.1 was used to align the clonotypes against IMGT TRBV, TRBD and TRBJ reference segments. Only V-J combinations with frequency above 0.0001, covering about 99% of repertoires, were analysed. The TCS score was defined as F50 (clonal expansion) divided by E x V (chaos), with BLOSUM62-based TCRdist calculated between CDR3 peptides within each V-J. Welch's t-statistics and random forest reduced several hundred V-J features to 10 to 15, which were used in a naive Bayes classifier (R e1071). TCRdb ran its own pipeline on the public reads, namely fastp trimming at Q25 and MiXCR clone calling, and kept in-frame beta chains. Each CDR3 protein gets just one entry, which takes the most common genes and DNA from the rows behind it. TCRdb's processing, not the authors', yielded these V and J calls. In all, the sample holds some 600,000 distinct CDR3 sequences, and about 14% of those were seen once. The ten largest clones capture 5.5% to 7.5% of the sample.

This clonotype showed up many times. Its antigen has not been determined. The input lacks base qualities; no much larger clone sits a single base away. CDR1 SGHNT and CDR2 YENEEA were looked up in the germline V gene. Including cysteine and phenylalanine, the CDR3 has 15 amino acids. Only the CDR3 DNA is retained, 45 bases long and in frame from the first base. V trim: 5 bases; J trim: 6 bases; unmatched bases: 12. Hyperthyroidism patients were aged 18 to 65 years and newly diagnosed, with disease duration of less than 2 months. Exclusion was applied to patients with uncontrolled infections, other autoimmune diseases, pregnancy or lactation. Diagnoses were established on the basis of clinical symptoms, serum thyroxine and TRAb, thyroid ultrasound, and orbital computed tomography. For progressor patients, blood was drawn at the first diagnosis of hyperthyroidism, before any ophthalmopathy symptoms had appeared. Ficoll-Paque density gradient centrifugation was used to isolate PBMCs from under 11 ml of fresh peripheral blood. Patients classed as progressors first received a Graves' hyperthyroidism diagnosis and then went on to develop ophthalmopathy during follow-up. Total RNA was extracted with Trizol reagent, and quality was checked on an Agilent 2100 Bioanalyzer.

Sequences were obtained from blood. This TCR was recovered from a young woman with Graves' hyperthyroidism that later progressed to Graves' ophthalmopathy. The chain is made from TRBV11-3 and TRBJ2-7, with TRBD1 matching 8 junction bases. The nucleotides are TGTGCCAGCAGCCCGATGGACAGGGATACGGGCGAGCAGTACTTC. This yields the protein CASSPMDRDTGEQYF.